The text below deals with one T cell receptor beta chain. Its binding antigen is unknown. Base qualities were left out, and no much larger clone turns up one base away. This sample is part of a study of a mutant IDH1 vaccine in newly diagnosed glioma (dated by TCRdb to the early 2020s). General notes on the study: Of the roughly 30 treated patients, approximately 62% were male and 37.5% were female, and a mean age of roughly 40 years was recorded. Prior to enrollment, standard therapy consisting of radiotherapy alone, temozolomide alone, or radiochemotherapy with temozolomide had been administered to patients, with the combination being received by most patients. Six visits were used for peripheral blood collection: V03 (baseline), V05, V07, V10, V12 and V13. Longitudinal TCRB deep sequencing was done for 25 treated patients, wherever samples were available for exploratory analyses. The paper's findings and limits, for the study overall: The authors noted that analyses of patient blood samples could not be reproduced because of sample limitations. No apparent relationship was observed between pseudoprogression and alterations in the top peripheral T cell clonotypes detected by TCRB sequencing. PBMC samples for TCRB deep sequencing were selected based on availability. Immune responses induced by the vaccine were seen in roughly 92% of patients across multiple MHC alleles.

This sample's time point label indicates: baseline, week 1 (first vaccination visit). The treatment or condition label corresponds to: pre-vaccination baseline after standard-of-care therapy. Newly diagnosed WHO grade 3 or 4 IDH1-mutant astrocytomas showing loss of nuclear ATRX were present in the donors. The samples were drawn from NOA16, a multicentre, single-arm, open-label phase I trial in Germany that tested a mutant IDH1 peptide vaccine in humans for the first time. Visit V03 blood draws served as the baseline sample for immunogenicity testing. Genomic DNA for TCRB sequencing was isolated from EDTA blood with the DNeasy Blood and Tissue Kit. The germline V gene provides CDR1 MGHRA and CDR2 YSYEKL. The CDR3, from cysteine to phenylalanine, totals 17 residues. CDR3 DNA only is kept here, 51 bases in frame from base 1. The V end loses 0 bases and the J end loses 0 bases, and a stretch of 9 bases separates them.

The protocol used for the library was the immunoSEQ multiplex PCR assay. Rearranged TCR beta chain sequences were amplified using the hsTCRB Kit according to the manufacturer's protocol. Sequencing of TCRB libraries was carried out on an Illumina MiSeq. On the study's bioinformatics: The kit vendor's proprietary platform handled demultiplexing, trimming and gene mapping. The source is immuneACCESS, and TCRdb retained only in-frame sequences with V and J called. Part of the clones is not carried over; for the studies checked, unresolved V genes explain less than half of this, and the remainder is unexplained. The V and J calls and the clone size are those of that table, but D and trimming were determined from the DNA. This sample holds some 95,000 clones; around four fifths were observed only once. Over 6.5% of the sample is held by the ten biggest clonotypes.

The sequence was obtained from a man between 35 and 55 years old with glioma. Material: PBMCs, obtained from a glioma patient treated with radiotherapy, temozolomide or both. This sequence uses TRBV4-1 and TRBJ1-6, with no reliable assignment of the D segment. The sequence in DNA is TGCGCCAGCAGCCAAGATGGAGGCAGCTCCTATAATTCACCCCTCCACTTT. Translated, this is CASSQDGGSSYNSPLHF.